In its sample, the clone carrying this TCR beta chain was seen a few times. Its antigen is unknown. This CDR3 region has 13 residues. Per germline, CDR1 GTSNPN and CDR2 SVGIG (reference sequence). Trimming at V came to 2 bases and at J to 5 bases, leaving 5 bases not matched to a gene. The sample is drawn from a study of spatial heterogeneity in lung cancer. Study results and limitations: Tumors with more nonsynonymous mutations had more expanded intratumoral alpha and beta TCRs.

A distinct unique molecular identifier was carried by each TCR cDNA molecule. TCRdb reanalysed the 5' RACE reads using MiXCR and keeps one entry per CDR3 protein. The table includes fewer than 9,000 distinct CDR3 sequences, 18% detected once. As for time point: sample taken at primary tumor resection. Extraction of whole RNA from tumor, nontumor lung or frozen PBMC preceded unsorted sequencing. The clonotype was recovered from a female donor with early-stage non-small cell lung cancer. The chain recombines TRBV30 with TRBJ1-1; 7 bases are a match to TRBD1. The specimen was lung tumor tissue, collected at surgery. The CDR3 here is CAWSTGVQTEAFF. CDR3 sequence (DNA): TGTGCCTGGAGTACAGGGGTGCAAACTGAAGCTTTCTTT.